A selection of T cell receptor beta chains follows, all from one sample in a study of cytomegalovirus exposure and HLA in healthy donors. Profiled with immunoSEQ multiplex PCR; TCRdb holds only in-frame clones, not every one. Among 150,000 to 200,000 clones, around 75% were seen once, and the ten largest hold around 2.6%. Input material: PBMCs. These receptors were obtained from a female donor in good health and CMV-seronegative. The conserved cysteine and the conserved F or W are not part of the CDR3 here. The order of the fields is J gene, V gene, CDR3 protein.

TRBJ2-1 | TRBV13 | ASRKAGGRGEQF
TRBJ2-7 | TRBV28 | ASTPGLAGINEQY
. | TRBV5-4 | ASSLASAGGAHAEQY
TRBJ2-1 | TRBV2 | ASTLGLAGEQF
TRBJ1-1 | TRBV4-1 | ASSLSENTEAF
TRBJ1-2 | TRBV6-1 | ASRRDRVVGGYT
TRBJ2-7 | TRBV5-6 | ASSLGQGNYEQY
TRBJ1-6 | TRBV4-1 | ASSLGGGPNSPLH
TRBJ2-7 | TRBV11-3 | ASSSGKQGTPYEQY
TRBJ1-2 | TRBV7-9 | ASSSPADRELDT
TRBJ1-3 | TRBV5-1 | ASSLAPHRVGNTIY
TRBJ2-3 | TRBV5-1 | ASSPGQGIDTQY
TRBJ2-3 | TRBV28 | ASSLNPSGTEDTQY
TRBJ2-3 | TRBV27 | ASSNLVREGRHTQY
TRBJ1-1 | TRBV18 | ASSGTGGNTEAF
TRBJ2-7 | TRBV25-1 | ASSEFAGGPDSYEQY
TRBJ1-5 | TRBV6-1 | ASSGPAVGADQPQH
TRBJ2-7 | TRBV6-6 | ASSYSAGLGLYEQY
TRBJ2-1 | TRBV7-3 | ASSLTGTSFVVEQF
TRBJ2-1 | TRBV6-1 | ASRGLWGNYNEQF
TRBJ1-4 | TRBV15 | ATSSHRVEEKLF
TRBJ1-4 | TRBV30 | AWRGQNNEKLF
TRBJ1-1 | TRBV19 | ASSITTLGNTEAF
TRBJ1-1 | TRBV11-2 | ASLGGNTEAF
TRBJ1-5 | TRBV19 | ASTIPGGVQPQH
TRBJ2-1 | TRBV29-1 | SARLAGVWGNEQF
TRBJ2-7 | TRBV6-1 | ASTGYRTGYEQY
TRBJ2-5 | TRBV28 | ASSPGQAWETQY
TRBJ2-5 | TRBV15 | ATSAPAGVQETQY
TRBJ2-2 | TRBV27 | ASSLSREWVTGELF
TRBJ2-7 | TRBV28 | ASSLLLAGGTYEQY
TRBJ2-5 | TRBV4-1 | ASSRAGTGVGETQY
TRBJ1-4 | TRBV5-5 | ASSFLAGNNEKLF
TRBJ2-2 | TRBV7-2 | ASSLTSGGIGNTGELF
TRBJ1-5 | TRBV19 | ASSIDGSNQPQH
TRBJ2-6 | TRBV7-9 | ASSSRQGQPLGANVLT
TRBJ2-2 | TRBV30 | AWSVLNTGELF
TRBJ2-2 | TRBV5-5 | ASQGTGVNTGELF
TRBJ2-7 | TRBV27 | ASRGTYAGEQY
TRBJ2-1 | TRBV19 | ASSTFYPPIYNEQF
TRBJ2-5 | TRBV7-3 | ASSPVEVYYQETQY